This T cell receptor beta chain originates from a study of T cells after somatic rescue of genetic block. Germline V gene sequence: CDR1 SGHNT, CDR2 YYREEE (reference sequence). The V gene end was trimmed by 4 bases and the J gene end by 5 bases; junction bases not matched to a gene: 7. This CDR3 is built from 16 residues. The count of this clone is one. The table came from immunoSEQ multiplex PCR; TCRdb's copy has only in-frame clones and leaves some out. Altogether 60,000 to 75,000 clones are present, around 92% being singletons, with the ten largest covering approximately 3%. The receptor's source is a man in his forties. This chain links TRBV5-4 with TRBJ2-3; 13 positions agree with TRBD2. Sequencing was done on a sample of peripheral blood mononuclear cells (PBMCs). Here the CDR3 DNA reads TGTGCCAGCAGCCCGGGACTAGCGGGGCGGAGAGATACGCAGTATTTT. It is translated as CASSPGLAGRRDTQYF.